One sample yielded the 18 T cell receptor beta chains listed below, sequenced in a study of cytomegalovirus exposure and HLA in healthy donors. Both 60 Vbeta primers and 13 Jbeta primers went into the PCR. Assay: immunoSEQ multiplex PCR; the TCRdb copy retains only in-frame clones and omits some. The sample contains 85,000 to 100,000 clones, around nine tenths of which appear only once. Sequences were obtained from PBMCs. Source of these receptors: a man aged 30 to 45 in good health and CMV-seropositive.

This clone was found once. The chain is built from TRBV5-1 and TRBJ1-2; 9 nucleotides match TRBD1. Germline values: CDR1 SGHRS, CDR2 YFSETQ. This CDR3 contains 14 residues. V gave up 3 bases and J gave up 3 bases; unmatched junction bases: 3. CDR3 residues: CASSSGTGHYGYTF. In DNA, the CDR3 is TGCGCCAGCAGCTCCGGGACAGGGCACTATGGCTACACCTTC.

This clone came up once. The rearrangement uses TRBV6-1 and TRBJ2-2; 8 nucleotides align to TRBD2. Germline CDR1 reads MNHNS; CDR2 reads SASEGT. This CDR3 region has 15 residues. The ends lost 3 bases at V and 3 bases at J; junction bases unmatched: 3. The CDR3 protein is CASSEIAGYTGELFF. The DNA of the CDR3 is TGTGCCAGCAGTGAGATAGCGGGATACACCGGGGAGCTGTTTTTT.

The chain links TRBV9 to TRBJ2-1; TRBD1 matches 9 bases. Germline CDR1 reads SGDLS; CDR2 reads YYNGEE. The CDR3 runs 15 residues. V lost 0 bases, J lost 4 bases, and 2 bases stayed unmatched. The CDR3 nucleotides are TGTGCCAGCAGCGTAGACGGGACAGGGTACAATGAGCAGTTCTTC. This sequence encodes CASSVDGTGYNEQFF.

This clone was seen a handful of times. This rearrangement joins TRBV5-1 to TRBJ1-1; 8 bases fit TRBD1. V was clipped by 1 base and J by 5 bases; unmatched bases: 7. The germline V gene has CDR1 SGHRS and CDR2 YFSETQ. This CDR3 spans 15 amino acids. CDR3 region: CASSLSPGGVTEAFF. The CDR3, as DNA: TGCGCCAGCAGCTTGTCCCCAGGGGGCGTGACTGAAGCTTTCTTT.

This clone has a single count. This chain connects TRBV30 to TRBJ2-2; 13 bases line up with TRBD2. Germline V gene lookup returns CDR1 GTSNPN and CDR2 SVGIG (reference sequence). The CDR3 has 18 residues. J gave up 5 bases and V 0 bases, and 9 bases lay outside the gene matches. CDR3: CAWSVFTSGRAVTGELFF. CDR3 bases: TGTGCCTGGAGTGTTTTTACTAGCGGGAGGGCCGTGACCGGGGAGCTGTTTTTT.

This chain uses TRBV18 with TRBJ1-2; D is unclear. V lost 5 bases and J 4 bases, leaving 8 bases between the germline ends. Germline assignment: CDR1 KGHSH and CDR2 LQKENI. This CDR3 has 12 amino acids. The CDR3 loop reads CASSKTPYGYTF. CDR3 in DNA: TGTGCCAGCTCAAAGACACCCTATGGCTACACCTTC.

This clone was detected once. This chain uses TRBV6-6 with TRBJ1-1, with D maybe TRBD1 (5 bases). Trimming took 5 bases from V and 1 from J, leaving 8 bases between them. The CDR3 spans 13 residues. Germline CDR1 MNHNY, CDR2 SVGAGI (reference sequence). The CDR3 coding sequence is TGTGCCAGCAGTCATACAGGGAACACTGAAGCTTTCTTT. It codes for CASSHTGNTEAFF.

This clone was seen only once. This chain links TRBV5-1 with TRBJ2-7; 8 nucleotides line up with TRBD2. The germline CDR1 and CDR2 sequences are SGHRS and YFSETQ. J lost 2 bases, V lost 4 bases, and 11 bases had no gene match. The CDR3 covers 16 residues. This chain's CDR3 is CASSPSPAGGTYEQYF. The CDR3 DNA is TGCGCCAGCAGCCCCTCTCCCGCGGGGGGCACCTACGAGCAGTACTTC.

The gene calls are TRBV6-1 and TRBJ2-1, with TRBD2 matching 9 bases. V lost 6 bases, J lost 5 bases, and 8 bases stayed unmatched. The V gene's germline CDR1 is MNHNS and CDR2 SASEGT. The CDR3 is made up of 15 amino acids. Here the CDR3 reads CASRARLAADNEQFF. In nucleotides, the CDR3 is TGTGCCAGCAGGGCCCGACTAGCGGCCGACAATGAGCAGTTCTTC.

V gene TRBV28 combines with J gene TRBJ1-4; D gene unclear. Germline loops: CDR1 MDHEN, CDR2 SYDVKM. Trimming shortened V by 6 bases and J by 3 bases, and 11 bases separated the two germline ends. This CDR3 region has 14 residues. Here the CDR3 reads CASSSGWSNEKLFF. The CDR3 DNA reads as TGTGCCAGCAGCTCGGGGTGGTCTAATGAAAAACTGTTTTTT.

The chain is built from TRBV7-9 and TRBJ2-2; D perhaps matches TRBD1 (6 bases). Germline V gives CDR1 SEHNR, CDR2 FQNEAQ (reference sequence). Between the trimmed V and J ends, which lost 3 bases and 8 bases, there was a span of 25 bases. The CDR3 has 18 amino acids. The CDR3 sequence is CASSFSSTGMRISGELFF. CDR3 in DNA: TGTGCCAGCAGCTTCTCCTCGACAGGAATGCGGATATCTGGGGAGCTGTTTTTT.

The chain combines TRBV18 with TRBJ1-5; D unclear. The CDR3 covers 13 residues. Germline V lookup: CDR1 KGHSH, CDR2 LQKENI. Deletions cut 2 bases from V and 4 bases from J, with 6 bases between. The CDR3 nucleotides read TGTGCCAGCTCACCAAATGAGAATCAGCCCCAGCATTTT. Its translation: CASSPNENQPQHF.

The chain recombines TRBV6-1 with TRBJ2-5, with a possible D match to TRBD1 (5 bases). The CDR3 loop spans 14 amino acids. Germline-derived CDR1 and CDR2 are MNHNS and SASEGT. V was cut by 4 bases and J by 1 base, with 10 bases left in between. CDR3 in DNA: TGTGCCAGCAGTGGGGTGGGGCCCCAAGAGACCCAGTACTTC. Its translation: CASSGVGPQETQYF.

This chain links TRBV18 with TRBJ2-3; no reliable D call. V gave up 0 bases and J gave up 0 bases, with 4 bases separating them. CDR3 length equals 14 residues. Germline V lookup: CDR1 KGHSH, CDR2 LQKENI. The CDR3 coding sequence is TGTGCCAGCTCACCACCTAGCAGCACAGATACGCAGTATTTT. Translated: CASSPPSSTDTQYF.

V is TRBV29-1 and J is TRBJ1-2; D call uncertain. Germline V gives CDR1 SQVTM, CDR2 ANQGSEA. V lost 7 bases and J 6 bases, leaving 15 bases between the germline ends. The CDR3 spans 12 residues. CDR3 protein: CSGGGRRHGYTF. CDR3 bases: TGCAGCGGCGGAGGACGCCGACATGGCTACACCTTC.

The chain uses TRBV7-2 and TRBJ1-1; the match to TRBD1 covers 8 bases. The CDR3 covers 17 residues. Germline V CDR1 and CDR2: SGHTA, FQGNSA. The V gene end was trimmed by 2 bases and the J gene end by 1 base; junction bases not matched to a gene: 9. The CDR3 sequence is CASSLISGGVPNTEAFF. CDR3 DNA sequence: TGTGCCAGCAGCTTAATATCAGGGGGCGTTCCGAACACTGAAGCTTTCTTT. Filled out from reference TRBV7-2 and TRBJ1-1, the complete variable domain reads GAGVSQSPSNKVTEKGKDVELRCDPISGHTALYWYRQSLGQGLEFLIYFQGNSAPDKSGLPSDRFSAERTGGSVSTLTIQRTQQEDSAVYLCASSLISGGVPNTEAFFGQGTRLTVV.

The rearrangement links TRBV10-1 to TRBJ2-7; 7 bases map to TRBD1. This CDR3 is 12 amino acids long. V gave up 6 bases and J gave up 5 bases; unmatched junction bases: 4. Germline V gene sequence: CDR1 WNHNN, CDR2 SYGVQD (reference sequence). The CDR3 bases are TGCGCCAGCAGGAGTGACAGGGACGAGCAGTACTTC. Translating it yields CASRSDRDEQYF.

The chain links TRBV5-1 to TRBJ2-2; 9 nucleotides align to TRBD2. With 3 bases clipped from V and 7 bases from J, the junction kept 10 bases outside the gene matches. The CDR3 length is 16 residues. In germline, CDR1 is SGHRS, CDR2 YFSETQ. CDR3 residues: CASSSDAGGVGGELFF. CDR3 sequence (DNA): TGCGCCAGCAGCTCAGACGCGGGAGGGGTCGGCGGGGAGCTGTTTTTT.